The 25 T cell receptor beta chains presented below share a single source sample, sequenced in a study of CD8+ T cells in alopecia areata. The authors extracted RNA and reverse transcribed it into cDNA as the sequencing template. Data came from immunoSEQ multiplex PCR; TCRdb stores just in-frame clones and leaves some out. The sample is made up of more than 90,000 clones, none counted only once. Sequencing was performed on lesional skin. The receptors stem from a C3H/HeJ mouse with alopecia areata. This mouse strain has H2-k as its MHC haplotype.

This clone showed up just a few times. TCRdb lists a protein that is different at residue 13 from the translated DNA; the protein given here uses the DNA translation. Here the gene names and germline are mouse. The missing CDR3 end, 3 residues past where the read stops, is filled in from the germline J gene. The chain has TRBV1 and TRBJ1-3; 9 bases agree with TRBD1. Trimming at V came to 4 bases and at J to 0 bases, leaving 4 bases not matched to a gene. CDR3 length equals 16 residues. From germline, CDR1 is NSQYPW and CDR2 LRSPGD (reference sequence). The part of the CDR3 DNA that was read is TGCACCTGCAGTGGTGACAGGGGGGATTCTGGAAATACG. Translating it yields CTCSGDRGDSGNT. The entire CDR3 sequence reads CTCSGDRGDSGNTLYF.

In this sample, this clone turned up a few times. Germline and genes: mouse. The CDR3: CASSYWASSYEQYF. The sequenced CDR3 bases are TGTGCCAGCAGTTACTGGGCTAGCTCCTAT. This sequence joins TRBV13-3 and TRBJ2-7, with a possible D match to TRBD2 (6 bases). The CDR3 end falls 4 residues outside the read, so it is completed with the germline J gene. Germline CDR1 NNHDY, CDR2 SYVADS. Trimming left V 4 bases short and J 0 bases short, with 11 bases between. This CDR3 spans 14 amino acids.

A word on this clone: Mouse gene names apply. The DNA ends 4 residues before the CDR3 does, and the rest of the CDR3 is filled in from the germline J gene. The chain employs TRBV1 and TRBJ2-1, with D perhaps matching TRBD1 (6 bases). V gave up 0 bases and J gave up 5 bases, with 11 bases separating them. This CDR3 spans 15 amino acids. Germline V gene data show CDR1 as NSQYPW and CDR2 as LRSPGD (reference sequence). The CDR3 bases that were read are TGCACCTGCAGTGCAGATACAGGGATTGATGCT. Amino acids: CTCSADTGIDA. The whole CDR3 sequence is CTCSADTGIDAEQFF. The full variable domain, with the rest looked up from reference TRBV1 and TRBJ2-1, is VTLLEQNPRWRLVPRGQAVNLRCILKNSQYPWMSWYQQDLQKQLQWLFTLRSPGDKEVKSLPGADYLATRVTDTELRLQVANMSQGRTLYCTCSADTGIDAEQFFGPGTRLTVL.

In the case of this clone: Gene names are mouse gene names. Coverage ceases 4 residues before the CDR3 finishes, and the germline J gene fills in the end. The chain uses TRBV19 and TRBJ2-5; 10 bases align to TRBD2. The CDR3 sequence is 17 residues long. J lost 3 bases, V lost 2 bases, and 9 bases had no gene match. Germline CDR1 and CDR2: FNHDT and SITEND (reference sequence). This chain's CDR3 is CASSISVWGGRQDTQYF. The DNA read from the CDR3 is TGTGCCAGCAGTATCTCCGTCTGGGGGGGCCGTCAAGAC.

There are a few counts of this clone. Mouse gene names apply. The CDR3 end lies 4 residues beyond the end of the read and is filled in from the germline J gene. The chain employs TRBV13-3 and TRBJ2-3; D is undetermined. The length of the CDR3 is 13 residues. Germline-derived CDR1 and CDR2 are NNHDY and SYVADS. Trimming pared 7 bases from V and 4 bases from J, leaving 13 bases between. The CDR3 bases that were read are TGTGCCAGCGCCCGACGACAAACAGAA. It translates to CASARRQTE. The complete CDR3 sequence is CASARRQTETLYF.

This clone was found a few times. Mouse names are used for the genes. The CDR3 end falls 4 residues outside the read, so it is completed with the germline J gene. J is TRBJ2-7 and V is TRBV19; 8 bases agree with TRBD2. Trimming took 4 bases from V and 3 from J; bases not matched to a gene: 6. CDR1 is FNHDT and CDR2 is SITEND in the germline V gene (reference sequence). The CDR3 contains 14 residues. The CDR3 here is CASSSSGGLYEQYF. The DNA read from the CDR3 is TGTGCCAGCAGTTCATCTGGGGGGCTCTAT. The full variable domain, in which reference TRBV19 and TRBJ2-7 provide the parts outside the CDR3, is GGIITQTPKFLIGQEGQKLTLKCQQNFNHDTMYWYRQDSGKGLRLIYYSITENDLQKGDLSEGYDASREKKSSFSLTVTSAQKNEMAVFLCASSSSGGLYEQYFGPGTRLTVL.

This clone has a handful of counts. Mouse gene names and germline throughout. The CDR3 protein is CASADREDSDYTF. CDR3 DNA, as far as it was read: TGTGCCAGCGCAGACAGGGAGGACTCC. The chain carries TRBV13-3 and TRBJ1-2, with 7 nucleotides matching TRBD1. Read data end 4 residues before the CDR3 end; the end is taken from the germline J gene. After removal of 7 bases from V and 3 bases from J, the junction contained 6 bases not matched to a gene. Germline loops: CDR1 NNHDY, CDR2 SYVADS. This CDR3 has 13 residues.

As for this clone: The gene names given are mouse names. Additional DNA sequences in this sample encode the identical CDR3. CDR3 amino acids: CASSITSNYAEQFF. Partial CDR3 DNA: TGTGCCAGCAGTATAACTTCTAACTATGCT. This rearrangement joins TRBV19 to TRBJ2-1; D remains ambiguous. The read ends 4 residues before the CDR3 terminus; that terminus is restored from the germline J gene. V was clipped by 1 base and J by 0 bases, with 5 bases between them. Germline values: CDR1 FNHDT, CDR2 SITEND (reference sequence). This CDR3 comprises 14 residues.

This clone was picked up a small number of times. Mouse germline and gene names are used. The CDR3 end is not reached by the read, which stops 4 residues before it; the germline J gene fills it in. The J gene is TRBJ2-5, the V gene TRBV1; TRBD1 matches at 11 bases. This CDR3 comprises 16 residues. Per germline, CDR1 NSQYPW and CDR2 LRSPGD (reference sequence). Unmatched junction bases numbered 2, after V lost 1 base and J lost 2 bases. The CDR3 protein is CTCSAADRGPQDTQYF. CDR3 DNA, as far as it was read: TGCACCTGCAGTGCAGCGGACAGGGGGCCCCAAGAC.

Notes on this clone: Mouse gene names and germline throughout. Read coverage stops 4 residues before the CDR3 terminus; the germline J gene supplies the remainder. The V call is TRBV13-3, the J call TRBJ1-4, with TRBD1 as a possible D gene (5 bases). The CDR3 has 15 residues. The germline V gene encodes CDR1 NNHDY and CDR2 SYVADS. V lost 5 bases and J lost 0, with 11 bases in between. This CDR3 is CASRPTDLSNERLFF. The covered CDR3 bases are TGTGCCAGCAGGCCGACAGATCTTTCCAACGAA.

Of note for this clone: These gene names are mouse names. The read ends 4 residues shy of where the CDR3 ends; the end is completed using the germline J gene. The chain joins TRBV13-2 to TRBJ2-1, with 10 bases aligning to TRBD2. V lost 1 base and J lost 3; bases outside the gene matches: 4. The CDR3 extends over 16 amino acids. CDR1 and CDR2 from the germline V gene are NNHNN and SYGAGS (reference sequence). CDR3 amino acids: CASGDPRTGGYAEQFF. The sequenced CDR3 bases are TGTGCCAGCGGTGATCCCAGGACTGGGGGCTATGCT.

A word on this clone: Mouse gene names and germline throughout. The read ends 4 residues shy of where the CDR3 ends; the end is completed using the germline J gene. The genes are TRBV17 and TRBJ2-1, with TRBD1 matching over 9 bases. Per the germline V gene, CDR1 is MNHDT and CDR2 is YYDKIL. The CDR3 is 14 amino acids. The CDR3 sequence: CASSDRGMWAEQFF. The sequenced part of the CDR3 DNA is TGTGCTAGCAGTGACAGGGGGATGTGGGCT.

Worth noting for this clone: The protein given in TCRdb and the translation of the DNA differ at residue 13, and the sequence presented here derives from the DNA. The genes are named according to mouse. The DNA ends 3 residues before the CDR3 does, and the rest of the CDR3 is filled in from the germline J gene. The chain has TRBV13-2 and TRBJ1-3; 9 nucleotides agree with TRBD1. Germline values: CDR1 NNHNN, CDR2 SYGAGS (reference sequence). This CDR3 contains 16 residues. Unmatched junction bases numbered 7, after V lost 2 bases and J lost 4 bases. The covered CDR3 bases are TGTGCCAGCGGTGACCGGGACAGGGAGGGCGGAAATACG. It specifies CASGDRDREGGNT. The whole CDR3 protein reads CASGDRDREGGNTLYF.

This clone was observed a few times. Gene names refer to mouse genes. The read stops 4 residues short of the end of the CDR3; the missing end is completed from the germline J gene. This rearrangement joins TRBV13-3 to TRBJ2-3, with D unclear. V was pared by 1 base and J by 1 base, with 10 bases between. CDR3 length: 15 amino acids. Germline CDR1 reads NNHDY; CDR2 reads SYVADS. CDR3 sequence: CASSDRVGGAETLYF. CDR3 DNA (partial): TGTGCCAGCAGTGATAGAGTGGGTGGTGCAGAA.

This clone appeared a few times. The genes and germline here are from mouse. The observed sequence ends 4 residues before the CDR3 terminus, with the missing tail filled in from the germline J gene. The chain couples TRBV1 to TRBJ2-7; possible D gene TRBD1, 6 bases. The V gene's germline CDR1 is NSQYPW and CDR2 LRSPGD (reference sequence). V was pared by 6 bases and J by 0 bases, with 6 bases between. This CDR3 contains 12 residues. The sequenced CDR3 bases are TGCACCTGCAGCAGGGGCTCCTAT. Amino acids: CTCSRGSY. The CDR3 reads in full as CTCSRGSYEQYF.

This clone was seen a handful of times. DNA and listed protein disagree at residue 12, so the protein shown here was translated from the DNA. Genes and germline are mouse. The missing CDR3 end, 3 residues past where the read stops, is filled in from the germline J gene. The chain is built from TRBV13-1 and TRBJ1-3; a weak D match, TRBD1 (6 bases). Germline CDR1 and CDR2: NSHNY and SYGAGN. The CDR3 runs to 15 residues. The CDR3 bases that were read are TGTGCCAGCAGTGATCTGGGGGCCTCTGGAAATTCG. It encodes CASSDLGASGNS. Given in full, the CDR3 is CASSDLGASGNSLYF.

Ten or more counts support this clone. Germline and genes here are mouse. Read coverage stops 4 residues before the CDR3 terminus; the germline J gene supplies the remainder. The rearrangement links TRBV13-3 to TRBJ1-2; perhaps TRBD1 as D (6 bases). Germline V gene sequence: CDR1 NNHDY, CDR2 SYVADS. This CDR3 region has 15 residues. V lost 1 base and J lost 2, with 12 bases in between. CDR3 loop: CASSDPGTTNSDYTF. CDR3 bases read: TGTGCCAGCAGTGATCCTGGGACAACTAACTCC.

In its sample, this clone was seen a few times. Gene names refer to mouse genes. Read sequence stops 4 residues before the CDR3 end, and the germline J gene provides the missing end. The chain joins TRBV31 to TRBJ2-5; 7 bases align to TRBD2. V trimming: 0 bases; J trimming: 2 bases; junction bases outside the gene matches: 2. Germline V gives CDR1 GKSSPN, CDR2 SITVG. The CDR3 covers 14 residues. Partial CDR3 DNA: TGTGCCTGGAGTCTCTCTGGGGGCCAAGAC. Translating it yields CAWSLSGGQD. The full CDR3 is CAWSLSGGQDTQYF. The full variable domain, its missing parts supplied by reference TRBV31 and TRBJ2-5, is AQTIHQWPVAEIKAVGSPLSLGCTIKGKSSPNLYWYWQATGGTLQQLFYSITVGQVESVVQLNLSASRPKDDQFILSTEKLLLSHSGFYLCAWSLSGGQDTQYFGPGTRLLVL.

This clone was observed many times. Genes and germline are mouse. The read ends 4 residues shy of where the CDR3 ends; the end is completed using the germline J gene. The J gene is TRBJ2-3, the V gene TRBV13-3; D perhaps matches TRBD1 (5 bases). V lost 4 bases to trimming and J lost 1 base, with 10 bases between them. Germline V gene lookup returns CDR1 NNHDY and CDR2 SYVADS. The CDR3 extends over 14 amino acids. The CDR3 protein is CASSQGEGAETLYF. The CDR3 bases that were read are TGTGCCAGCAGTCAGGGTGAGGGTGCAGAA.

There are many counts of this clone. Here the gene names and germline are mouse. The identical CDR3 is also encoded by other nucleotide sequences in the sample. CDR3 protein: CASSLGYAEQFF. The covered CDR3 bases are TGTGCCAGCAGTTTAGGGTATGCT. The V call is TRBV13-3, the J call TRBJ2-1; D is unclear. With the read ending 4 residues before the CDR3 end, the germline J gene is used to fill in that end. The CDR3 has 12 residues. Trimming left V 4 bases short and J 4 bases short, with 6 bases between. Germline lookup yields CDR1 NNHDY and CDR2 SYVADS.

As to this clone: Germline and genes: mouse. The read halts 4 residues ahead of the CDR3 end, with the missing end drawn from the germline J gene. This chain links TRBV13-3 with TRBJ2-2, with 10 nucleotides matching TRBD2. The V gene end was trimmed by 2 bases and the J gene end by 6 bases; junction bases not matched to a gene: 4. The CDR3 is made up of 15 amino acids. CDR1 is NNHDY and CDR2 is SYVADS in the germline V gene. The CDR3 region is CASSDGLGGPGQLYF. Partial CDR3 DNA: TGTGCCAGCAGTGACGGGCTGGGGGGGCCCGGG.

This clone was found a few times. The gene symbols are mouse symbols. The CDR3 is cut off 4 residues early in the read; its end comes from the germline J gene. The chain carries TRBV1 and TRBJ1-2, with TRBD1 matching over 9 bases. Germline CDR1 reads NSQYPW; CDR2 reads LRSPGD (reference sequence). This CDR3 is 14 amino acids long. CDR3 DNA (partial): TGCACCTGCAGTGCGAGGGACAGGGAGGAC. It encodes CTCSARDRED. The full CDR3 sequence reads CTCSARDREDDYTF.

Many counts were recorded for this clone. Gene names and germline match the mouse. The CDR3 extends 4 residues past the end of the read, so its final part is completed from the germline J gene. This rearrangement joins TRBV13-3 to TRBJ2-5; perhaps TRBD1 as D (6 bases). The CDR3 spans 15 residues. Germline CDR1 and CDR2: NNHDY and SYVADS. Trimming took off 0 bases at V and 3 bases at J, with 11 bases between the two ends. Here the CDR3 reads CASSDASGQQDTQYF. Partial CDR3 DNA: TGTGCCAGCAGTGATGCATCGGGACAACAAGAC.

This clone showed up just a few times. The germline and genes are mouse ones. With the read ending 4 residues before the CDR3 end, the germline J gene is used to fill in that end. This chain uses TRBV1 with TRBJ2-1; TRBD1 matches at 11 bases. Germline V lookup: CDR1 NSQYPW, CDR2 LRSPGD (reference sequence). The V gene end was trimmed by 7 bases and the J gene end by 3 bases; junction bases not matched to a gene: 2. CDR3 length: 14 residues. CDR3 bases read: TGCACCTGCACCGGGACAGGGGGCTATGCT. Translated: CTCTGTGGYA. The full-length CDR3 reads as CTCTGTGGYAEQFF.

This clone was detected many times. TCRdb's protein and the translated DNA diverge at residue 13; the protein reported here is the translation of the DNA. Any gene name here is a mouse gene name. The CDR3 region is CASSGTGGAGNSPLYF. The sequenced CDR3 bases are TGTGCCAGCAGTGGGACAGGGGGCGCTGGGAATTCGCCC. The chain recombines TRBV13-3 with TRBJ1-6; TRBD1 matches 11 bases. The read is 3 residues too short to cover the CDR3 end, so that end is filled in from the germline J gene. TRBJ1-6 is an ORF; its function is uncertain. CDR3 length: 16 amino acids. The J segment lost 7 bases and the V segment lost 3 bases, leaving 6 bases of the junction unmatched. The germline V gene has CDR1 NNHDY and CDR2 SYVADS.